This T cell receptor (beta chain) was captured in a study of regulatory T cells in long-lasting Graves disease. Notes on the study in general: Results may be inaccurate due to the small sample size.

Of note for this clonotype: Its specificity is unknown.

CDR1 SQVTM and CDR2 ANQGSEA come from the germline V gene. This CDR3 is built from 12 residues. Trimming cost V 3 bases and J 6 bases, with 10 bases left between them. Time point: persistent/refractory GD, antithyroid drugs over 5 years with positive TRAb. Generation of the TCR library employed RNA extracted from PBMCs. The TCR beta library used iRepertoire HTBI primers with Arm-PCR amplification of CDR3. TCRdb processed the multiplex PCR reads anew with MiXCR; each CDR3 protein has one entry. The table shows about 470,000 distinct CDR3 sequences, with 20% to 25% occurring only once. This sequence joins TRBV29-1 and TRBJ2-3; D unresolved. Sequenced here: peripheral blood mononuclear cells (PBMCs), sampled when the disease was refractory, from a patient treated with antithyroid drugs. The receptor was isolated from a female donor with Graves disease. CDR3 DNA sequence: TGCAGCGTTGAGGCGGTTCGGGATACGCAGTATTTT. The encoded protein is CSVEAVRDTQYF.